The following is a T cell receptor beta chain sequence with its context. The antigen is unknown. The sample comes from a study of T cell responses to AZD1222 COVID-19 vaccine. Here immunoSEQ multiplex PCR was the method, and the copy in TCRdb shows in-frame clones only, minus some. Of under 200,000 clones listed, approximately 90% are singletons. Study outcomes and limitations: There were repertoire samples only from the period after the peak T cell response.

Trimming cost V 8 bases and J 2 bases, with 18 bases left between them. The CDR3 loop spans 15 amino acids. CDR1 and CDR2 (germline): LGHNA, YSLEER. The TCR sequence derives from an adult in good health. The chain combines TRBV4-3 with TRBJ1-2; tentatively, D is TRBD1 (6 bases). The sample consisted of peripheral blood, taken on day 0 of AZD1222 vaccination. CDR3: CASSSGRQANYGYTF. Here the CDR3 DNA reads TGCGCCAGCTCCTCAGGGCGACAGGCAAACTATGGCTACACCTTC.